The rows below give T cell receptor beta chains drawn from one sample of a study of beta chain features in type 1 diabetes. Clones were sequenced by immunoSEQ multiplex PCR, and TCRdb holds only the in-frame ones, with some missing. This repertoire shows about 370,000 clones, around 10% found once; its top ten account for less than 0.65%. The sequenced sample consisted of central memory CD4+ T cells from blood. Source of these receptors: a man aged 30 to 45 with type 1 diabetes. The CDR3 runs from the conserved cysteine through the conserved F or W. D genes are given only for firm matches. Clone size is not always given. Where it is, it says once, few, many or a class for expanded clones.

TRBV28	.	TRBJ2-5	few	TGTGCCAGCAGTTGGGTAAGGTCGAACAGGATGGAAGAGACCCAGTACTTC	CASSWVRSNRMEETQYF
TRBV7-2	.	TRBJ2-1	few	TGTGCCAGCAGCCCGGAGGGGGAGCAGTTCTTC	CASSPEGEQFF
TRBV10-1	.	TRBJ2-5	many	TGCGCCAGCAGCCAGGGGGAGACCCAGTACTTC	CASSQGETQYF
TRBV7-8	TRBD2	TRBJ2-1	.	TGTGCCAGCAGCGCGGGACTAGCCCTGGGGAATGAGCAGTTCTTC	CASSAGLALGNEQFF
TRBV29-1	.	TRBJ2-5	few	TGCAGCGCGGGACATTCGGAGGAGACCCAGTACTTC	CSAGHSEETQYF
TRBV4-2	TRBD1	TRBJ2-6	.	TGTGCCAGCAGCCGCACCGGGACAGGGGGGTACTCTGGGGCCAACGTCCTGACTTTC	CASSRTGTGGYSGANVLTF
TRBV10-3	.	TRBJ2-7	many	TGTGCCATCAGTGAGAGGTTACTCTACGAGCAGTACTTC	CAISERLLYEQYF
TRBV5-4	TRBD2	TRBJ2-1	few	TGTGCCAGCAGCGGGGGACTAGCCAAAGCCTACAATGAGCAGTTCTTC	CASSGGLAKAYNEQFF
TRBV12-5	.	TRBJ2-1	.	TGTGCTAGTGGCCAAGGGTGGGATGAGCAGTTCTTC	CASGQGWDEQFF
TRBV11-3	.	TRBJ2-1	.	TGTGCCAGCAGCTTAGGGCGCAGCTCCTACAATGAGCAGTTCTTC	CASSLGRSSYNEQFF
TRBV5-4	TRBD2	TRBJ2-1	few	TGTGCCAGCAGCCAAGAGACTAGCGGGATCTACAATGAGCAGTTCTTC	CASSQETSGIYNEQFF
TRBV20-1	.	TRBJ2-3	few	TGCAGTGCGGTTCCGGGTAATACGCAGTATTTT	CSAVPGNTQYF
TRBV11-3	TRBD1	TRBJ1-2	few	TGTGCCAGCAGCGACCGACAGGGCCCGCGGGACTATGGCTACACCTTC	CASSDRQGPRDYGYTF
TRBV5-1	.	TRBJ1-2	.	TGCGCCAGCAGCGTAACCGGGAGCCGAACTTCTTATGGCTACACCTTC	CASSVTGSRTSYGYTF
TRBV5-6	.	TRBJ1-2	.	TGTGCCAGCAGCCAGCTCCGCGGGGCGTATGGCTACACCTTC	CASSQLRGAYGYTF
TRBV5-1	TRBD1	TRBJ1-5	few	TGCGCCAGCAGCGAGACAGGGGACAATCAGCCCCAGCATTTT	CASSETGDNQPQHF
TRBV2	TRBD1	TRBJ1-2	few	TGTGCCAGCAGTGAAAGTGGAACAGGGGGCGGCTATGGCTACACCTTC	CASSESGTGGGYGYTF
TRBV7-9	.	TRBJ2-1	.	TGTGCCAGCAGACCGAATGTCTACAATGAGCAGTTCTTC	CASRPNVYNEQFF
TRBV28	TRBD1	TRBJ2-3	many	TGTGCCACACGACCCCCACCAGGGGGCGGCACAGATACGCAGTATTTT	CATRPPPGGGTDTQYF
TRBV5-6	TRBD2	TRBJ2-7	.	TGTGCCAGCAGCACCGGGACTAGAAGTTTTTACGAGCAGTACTTC	CASSTGTRSFYEQYF
TRBV5-1	.	TRBJ2-5	.	TGCGCCAGCAGCTCCAACCGGGGGGCTGAGGAGACCCAGTACTTC	CASSSNRGAEETQYF
TRBV7-2	TRBD1	TRBJ1-2	few	TGTGCCAGCAGCTTAGTTCGGACAGGGGATGGCTACACCTTC	CASSLVRTGDGYTF